This T cell receptor beta chain was observed in a study of T cell repertoires in cytomegalovirus infection. Across the study: Both CMV infection and a matching HLA type were indicated by public TCR beta signatures.

The table lists this clonotype with a few counts. Its antigen is undetermined. There are 14 residues in the CDR3. Germline CDR1 and CDR2: SGHRS and YFSETQ. V lost 4 bases to trimming and J lost 0 bases, with 8 bases between them. Overall study results and limits: Ex vivo responses were dominated by HLA-C-restricted CMV-specific TCR beta clonotypes. Based on cumulative public TCR beta family frequency, carriers of CMV plus the relevant HLA were identified.

MiXCR was run by TCRdb on the reads, yielding one entry per CDR3 protein. The sample has 110,000 to 150,000 distinct CDR3 sequences, about 6% seen once. V usage is TRBV5-1 and J usage is TRBJ2-1; the D gene is possibly TRBD2 (6 bases). The TCR sequence derives from a human donor in good health (CMV status not recorded). Some clones in this sample may be carry-over from other donors' samples. Sequenced input: PBMCs. CDR3 region: CASSPAGSYNEQFF. CDR3 nucleotides: TGCGCCAGCAGCCCAGCGGGCTCCTACAATGAGCAGTTCTTC. Full variable domain (missing parts from reference TRBV5-1 and TRBJ2-1): KAGVTQTPRYLIKTRGQQVTLSCSPISGHRSVSWYQQTPGQGLQFLFEYFSETQRNKGNFPGRFSGRQFSNSRSEMNVSTLELGDSALYLCASSPAGSYNEQFFGPGTRLTVL.